The 5 T cell receptor beta chains in this list originate from one sample, sequenced in a study of CD8 T cells in Susac syndrome. When the RNA was reverse transcribed, random hexamers were used with an input of roughly 0.5 to 1 ug. TCRdb used MiXCR to reprocess the immunoSEQ multiplex PCR reads, holding one entry per CDR3 protein. The sample has approximately 160,000 distinct CDR3 sequences; approximately 95% are singletons. The sample comprised CD4+ T cells from PBMCs. These receptors originate from a human donor with multiple sclerosis.

The gene calls are TRBV9 and TRBJ2-1; unclear D gene. The V end lost 0 bases, the J end lost 4 bases, and 11 bases lay between the germline ends. CDR1 and CDR2 from the germline V gene are SGDLS and YYNGEE. The CDR3 has 15 residues. CDR3 sequence (DNA): TGTGCCAGCAGCGTAGAGGGCAGATTTTACAATGAGCAGTTCTTC. Translation: CASSVEGRFYNEQFF.

About this clonotype itself: One base away lies a much larger clone, so this may be a sequencing read error. CDR3 nucleotides: TGTGCCAGCAGCTTACACGGGAACACTGAAGCTTTCTTT. Translation: CASSLHGNTEAFF. The V and J genes are TRBV11-1 and TRBJ1-1; no firm D call. The CDR3 has 13 amino acids. Looked up from germline, CDR1 is SGHAT and CDR2 is FQDESV (reference sequence). Between the trimmed V and J ends, which lost 2 bases and 1 base, there was a span of 5 bases.

This chain links TRBV19 with TRBJ2-7; 14 nucleotides agree with TRBD2. V was clipped by 7 bases and J by 7 bases; unmatched bases: 3. This CDR3 comprises 13 residues. Germline loops: CDR1 LNHDA, CDR2 SQIVND (reference sequence). CDR3 sequence reads: CASTGTSGSEQYF. The CDR3 DNA reads TGTGCCAGTACCGGGACTAGCGGGAGTGAGCAGTACTTC.

The chain is built from TRBV24-1 and TRBJ1-5; 9 bases line up with TRBD1. Germline-derived CDR1 and CDR2 are KGHDR and SFDVKD. The V gene end was trimmed by 7 bases and the J gene end by 0 bases; junction bases not matched to a gene: 3. The length of the CDR3 is 15 residues. CDR3 nucleotide sequence: TGTGCCACCAGCCGGACAGGGGATAGCAATCAGCCCCAGCATTTT. Translating gives CATSRTGDSNQPQHF.

A few counts support this clonotype. An end of the junction differs from the germline gene, which may be a read error. The rearrangement uses TRBV11-2 and TRBJ1-2; D ambiguous. Per germline, CDR1 SGHAT and CDR2 FQNNGV. This CDR3 spans 14 amino acids. The CDR3 nucleotides read TGTGCCAGCAACTTACTATTGACGGGAAACAGCTACACCTTC. As protein: CASNLLLTGNSYTF.